This is a list of T cell receptor beta chains from one sample in a study of control samples from healthy donors and cancer patients. Sequencing used immunoSEQ multiplex PCR; TCRdb keeps in-frame clones, though not all of them. The table lists about 130,000 clones, around 90% of them singletons. The source material was blood. These receptor sequences come from a man in his late teens or twenties in good health. The CDR3 runs from the conserved cysteine through the conserved F or W. The order of the fields is clone size, D gene, J gene, V gene, CDR3 protein, CDR3 DNA. D genes are given only for firm matches. The listing skips clone size in some rows; elsewhere it reads once, few, many or a size class.

NA TRBD2 TRBJ2-3 TRBV18 CASSRGGDTQYF TGTGCCAGCTCACGCGGGGGAGATACGCAGTATTTT
NA NA TRBJ1-1 TRBV29-1 CSVTRPVMNTEAFF TGCAGCGTTACCCGACCGGTAATGAACACTGAAGCTTTCTTT
once NA TRBJ2-7 TRBV5-5 CASSLEPYEQYF TGTGCCAGCAGCCTTGAACCCTACGAGCAGTACTTC
NA TRBD1 TRBJ1-6 TRBV11-2 CASSLAGTDNSPLHF TGTGCCAGCAGCTTAGCGGGGACAGATAATTCACCCCTCCACTTT
NA TRBD2 TRBJ2-3 TRBV13 CASSIRLAGDTGTDTQYF TGTGCCAGCAGCATAAGACTAGCGGGGGATACAGGGACAGATACGCAGTATTTT
once TRBD1 TRBJ2-3 TRBV4-1 CASSQEVAGTGPTDTQYF TGCGCCAGCAGCCAAGAGGTAGCAGGGACAGGACCCACAGATACGCAGTATTTT
NA TRBD1 TRBJ1-2 TRBV2 CASRWDREVNGYTF TGTGCCAGCAGATGGGACAGGGAGGTGAATGGCTACACCTTC
NA NA TRBJ2-1 TRBV24-1 CATSDFKEQFF TGTGCCACCAGTGATTTTAAGGAGCAGTTCTTC
NA TRBD1 TRBJ2-7 TRBV5-1 CASSLRQGGYEQYF TGCGCCAGCAGCTTAAGACAGGGGGGCTACGAGCAGTACTTC
NA TRBD2 TRBJ2-2 TRBV6-4 CASSDPTSGGPNTGELFF TGTGCCAGCAGCGATCCGACTAGCGGGGGGCCGAACACCGGGGAGCTGTTTTTT
NA NA TRBJ2-7 TRBV19 CASKVTGLDEQYF TGTGCCAGTAAGGTCACAGGATTAGACGAGCAGTACTTC
NA NA TRBJ2-1 TRBV27 CASSGQNNEQFF TGTGCCAGCAGTGGTCAGAACAATGAGCAGTTCTTC
once TRBD2 TRBJ2-3 TRBV3-1/TRBV3-2 CASSPRLAGSTDTQYF TGTGCCAGCAGCCCCCGACTAGCGGGATCCACAGATACGCAGTATTTT
NA NA TRBJ1-1 TRBV12-3/TRBV12-4 CASSLSAGWTFF TGTGCCAGCAGTCTCTCGGCAGGGTGGACTTTCTTT
once NA TRBJ1-1 TRBV2 CASSEEWGGTAFF TGTGCCAGCAGTGAAGAGTGGGGGGGCACGGCTTTCTTT
NA TRBD2 TRBJ2-3 TRBV19 CASSYSAGGYPDTQYF TGTGCCAGTAGTTATTCGGCGGGGGGGTACCCAGATACGCAGTATTTT
once NA TRBJ1-1 TRBV30 CACSGNTEAFF TGTGCCTGTTCGGGGAACACTGAAGCTTTCTTT
NA NA TRBJ1-1 TRBV7-9 CASSLKRVNTEAFF TGTGCCAGCAGCTTAAAGAGAGTCAACACTGAAGCTTTCTTT
NA TRBD1 TRBJ1-5 TRBV6-4 CASSDSTGGGNQPQHF TGTGCCAGCAGTGACTCCACAGGGGGGGGCAATCAGCCCCAGCATTTT
NA TRBD1 TRBJ1-2 TRBV29-1 CSVVGQENGYTF TGCAGCGTTGTGGGACAGGAGAATGGCTACACCTTC
NA NA TRBJ1-4 TRBV7-9 CASSAPGAETNEKLFF TGTGCCAGCAGCGCCCCCGGTGCCGAAACTAATGAAAAACTGTTTTTT
NA NA TRBJ2-7 TRBV5-1 CASSPGGQAYEQYF TGCGCCAGCAGCCCTGGAGGTCAAGCCTACGAGCAGTACTTC
NA NA TRBJ1-1 TRBV5-6 CASSFFDTEAFF TGTGCCAGCAGCTTCTTTGACACTGAAGCTTTCTTT
NA TRBD1 TRBJ1-6 TRBV7-9 CASSPRTGDSPLHF TGTGCCAGCAGCCCCCGGACAGGGGATTCACCCCTCCACTTT
NA TRBD1 TRBJ1-2 TRBV10-3 CAISGTGEIYTF TGTGCCATCAGTGGGACAGGGGAAATCTACACCTTC
NA NA TRBJ1-6 TRBV12-3/TRBV12-4 CASSLQVDSPLHF TGTGCCAGCAGTTTACAGGTCGATTCACCCCTCCACTTT
few NA TRBJ2-1 TRBV11-2 CASSPTGGNNEQFF TGTGCCAGCAGCCCGACAGGAGGAAACAATGAGCAGTTCTTC
NA NA TRBJ2-7 TRBV5-1 CASSPTSLAYEQYF TGCGCCAGCAGCCCCACATCTTTAGCCTACGAGCAGTACTTC
NA NA TRBJ1-3 TRBV30 CAWGLERNTIYF TGTGCCTGGGGCCTTGAGAGAAACACCATATATTTT
few NA TRBJ1-5 TRBV7-2 CASSLAGGAMGQPQHF TGTGCCAGCAGCTTAGCGGGGGGGGCAATGGGTCAGCCCCAGCATTTT
NA TRBD1 TRBJ1-6 TRBV10-3 CATVGQPNSPLHF TGTGCCACGGTGGGACAGCCCAATTCACCCCTCCACTTT
NA NA TRBJ1-1 TRBV6-5 CASIGDIDGAFF TGTGCCAGCATTGGGGATATAGATGGAGCTTTCTTT
NA NA TRBJ2-1 TRBV7-9 CASSPGLNEQFF TGTGCCAGCAGCCCCGGACTCAATGAGCAGTTCTTC
few NA TRBJ1-6 TRBV6-5 CASSYSRREGSPLHF TGTGCCAGCAGTTACTCGAGAAGGGAGGGCTCACCCCTCCACTTT
NA NA TRBJ1-3 TRBV4-1 CASSQTPRSGNTIYF TGCGCCAGCAGCCAAACCCCACGGTCCGGAAACACCATATATTTT
NA NA TRBJ2-1 TRBV7-9 CASSWDSLGGSYNEQFF TGTGCCAGCAGCTGGGACTCACTGGGGGGCTCCTACAATGAGCAGTTCTTC
NA NA TRBJ1-5 TRBV2 CASSGPGGGRNQPQHF TGTGCCAGCAGTGGGCCCGGGGGGGGGCGCAATCAGCCCCAGCATTTT
NA NA TRBJ2-5 TRBV5-1 CASSLGASIMETQYF TGCGCCAGCAGCTTGGGAGCTAGTATTATGGAGACCCAGTACTTC
NA NA TRBJ1-2 TRBV10-3 CAISESGRSGTAYGYTF TGTGCCATCAGTGAGTCAGGAAGGTCAGGGACTGCGTATGGCTACACCTTC
once NA TRBJ2-1 TRBV30 CAWSVQARREQFF TGTGCCTGGAGTGTACAGGCACGGCGGGAGCAGTTCTTC
NA NA TRBJ2-3 TRBV6-5 CASSYKGNSGDTQYF TGTGCCAGCAGTTACAAGGGAAATAGCGGAGATACGCAGTATTTT
NA NA TRBJ1-1 TRBV19 CASTQGRLTFF TGTGCCAGTACCCAGGGGCGTTTAACTTTCTTT
NA NA TRBJ1-5 TRBV15 CATSRTRPGDQPQHF TGTGCCACCAGCAGAACCAGGCCAGGAGATCAGCCCCAGCATTTT
NA NA TRBJ1-5 TRBV6-1 CASSGTVFGSNQPQHF TGTGCCAGCAGTGGGACAGTCTTCGGGAGCAATCAGCCCCAGCATTTT
NA NA TRBJ2-5 TRBV3-1/TRBV3-2 CASNRDAQKAGQETQYF TGTGCCAGCAACCGGGACGCGCAAAAGGCGGGCCAAGAGACCCAGTACTTC
NA NA TRBJ2-2 TRBV5-1 CASTLEGGTGELFF TGCGCCAGCACCCTAGAGGGGGGCACCGGGGAGCTGTTTTTT
once TRBD2 TRBJ2-2 TRBV27 CASSFSGGANTGELFF TGTGCCAGCAGTTTCAGCGGGGGGGCTAACACCGGGGAGCTGTTTTTT
NA TRBD1 TRBJ2-7 TRBV5-4 CASSLGTGDLLDEQYF TGTGCCAGCAGCTTGGGGACAGGAGATCTCCTGGACGAGCAGTACTTC
once NA TRBJ2-1 TRBV7-9 CASSLAMRVGKFF TGTGCCAGCAGCTTAGCGATGCGGGTTGGGAAGTTCTTC
NA TRBD1 TRBJ1-2 TRBV18 CASSPMGDRAYGYTF TGTGCCAGCTCACCAATGGGGGACAGGGCCTATGGCTACACCTTC
NA NA TRBJ2-2 TRBV6-5 CASSYLGELFF TGTGCCAGCAGTTACCTCGGGGAGCTGTTTTTT
NA NA TRBJ1-5 TRBV2 CASQGVDQPQHF TGTGCCAGCCAAGGGGTAGACCAGCCCCAGCATTTT
NA NA TRBJ2-5 TRBV7-9 CASSSLRRNQETQYF TGTGCCAGCAGTTCATTGCGTCGGAACCAAGAGACCCAGTACTTC
NA NA TRBJ1-5 TRBV27 CASSLSGGAYNQPQHF TGTGCCAGCAGTTTATCGGGGGGCGCATACAATCAGCCCCAGCATTTT